The T cell receptor beta chain described here comes from a study of blood T cell repertoires in COVID-19. The CDR3 length is 15 residues. Germline trimming cut 0 bases from V and 5 bases from J; bases unmatched to any gene: 3. CDR1 LNHNV and CDR2 YYDKDF come from the germline V gene (reference sequence). As processed by the authors: Amplification from reference gene primers served as the basis for estimated nucleated cell counts. Using immunoSEQ multiplex PCR, the repertoire was profiled, and TCRdb retains in-frame clones only, with some absent. V and J calls and clone size are given by that table; D and trimming were obtained from the DNA. The sample holds some 150,000 clones; around 86% are singletons and the top ten take less than 3.5%.

The clonotype originates from a man aged 70-80 years with acute or convalescent COVID-19. This chain links TRBV15 with TRBJ1-5; 8 positions agree with TRBD1. Sequencing used peripheral blood. CDR3 region: CATSREPDRDQPQHF. The CDR3 bases are TGTGCCACCAGCAGAGAGCCGGACAGGGATCAGCCCCAGCATTTT. Together with reference TRBV15 and TRBJ1-5, the CDR3 gives the full variable domain: DAMVIQNPRYQVTQFGKPVTLSCSQTLNHNVMYWYQQKSSQAPKLLFHYYDKDFNNEADTPDNFQSRRPNTSFCFLDIRSPGLGDTAMYLCATSREPDRDQPQHFGDGTRLSIL.